These T cell receptor beta chains were read from a single sample in a study of technical replicates of blood from a handful of donors. Libraries were prepared by immunoSEQ multiplex PCR; TCRdb keeps only in-frame clonotypes and omits some of them. The sample consists of about 88,000 clones, around 93% of them appearing once. Sample: T cells isolated from PBMCs. All receptors come from a human donor in good health. The CDR3 runs from the conserved cysteine through the conserved F or W. A D gene is named only where the DNA matches it firmly. Not all rows give a size; the values are once, few, many and, for expanded clones, a class.

J: TRBJ2-5; D: -; V: TRBV28; size: -; CDR3: CASSSLVAKTEETQYF; DNA: TGTGCCAGCAGTTCCCTGGTGGCTAAAACAGAAGAGACCCAGTACTTC
J: TRBJ2-7; D: -; V: TRBV23-1; size: -; CDR3: CASSLRAQRTSYEQYF; DNA: TGCGCCAGCAGTCTCAGGGCCCAGCGAACCTCCTACGAGCAGTACTTC
J: TRBJ2-5; D: TRBD2; V: TRBV25-1; size: -; CDR3: CASRRGLADQETQYF; DNA: TGTGCCAGCAGGCGCGGACTAGCGGACCAAGAGACCCAGTACTTC
J: TRBJ2-7; D: -; V: TRBV11-3; size: -; CDR3: CASSLGWTAYEQYF; DNA: TGTGCCAGCAGCTTAGGTTGGACAGCCTACGAGCAGTACTTC
J: TRBJ2-7; D: -; V: TRBV5-1; size: -; CDR3: CASSLGGGESNEQYF; DNA: TGCGCCAGCAGCTTGGGTGGGGGCGAAAGCAACGAGCAGTACTTC
J: TRBJ2-1; D: -; V: TRBV7-9; size: -; CDR3: CASSRGMGDGNEQFF; DNA: TGTGCCAGCTCAAGAGGCATGGGAGATGGCAATGAGCAGTTCTTC
J: TRBJ2-3; D: TRBD2; V: TRBV13; size: -; CDR3: CASSLTTTSLITDTQYF; DNA: TGTGCCAGCAGCTTGACAACGACTAGCTTAATCACAGATACGCAGTATTTT
J: TRBJ2-7; D: -; V: TRBV11-2; size: -; CDR3: CASSLVRQSSYEQYF; DNA: TGTGCCAGCAGCTTAGTACGACAGAGCTCCTACGAGCAGTACTTC
J: TRBJ1-1; D: -; V: TRBV7-9; size: few; CDR3: CASSFDRTLMNTEAFF; DNA: TGTGCCAGCAGCTTCGACAGAACCCTCATGAACACTGAAGCTTTCTTT
J: TRBJ1-5; D: TRBD1; V: TRBV5-1; size: -; CDR3: CASKMGQGSNQPQHF; DNA: TGCGCCAGCAAGATGGGACAGGGTTCGAATCAGCCCCAGCATTTT
J: TRBJ2-4; D: -; V: TRBV19; size: -; CDR3: CASSIGAVAKNIQYF; DNA: TGTGCCAGTAGTATAGGTGCAGTAGCCAAAAACATTCAGTACTTC
J: TRBJ1-2; D: -; V: TRBV28; size: -; CDR3: CASSARHSEANYGYTF; DNA: TGTGCCAGCAGTGCCCGCCACAGTGAAGCTAACTATGGCTACACCTTC
J: TRBJ2-6; D: -; V: TRBV14; size: once; CDR3: CASSQDGAAGANVLTF; DNA: TGTGCCAGCAGCCAAGATGGGGCAGCGGGGGCCAACGTCCTGACTTTC
J: TRBJ2-5; D: TRBD2; V: TRBV6-1; size: -; CDR3: CATLWGGETQYF; DNA: TGTGCCACCCTGTGGGGAGGGGAGACCCAGTACTTC
J: TRBJ2-1; D: TRBD1; V: TRBV6-6; size: -; CDR3: CASRQGENNNEQFF; DNA: TGTGCTAGCCGACAGGGAGAGAACAACAATGAGCAGTTCTTC
J: TRBJ1-5; D: -; V: TRBV6-1; size: -; CDR3: CASSVKGAPSNQPQHF; DNA: TGTGCCAGCAGTGTCAAAGGGGCACCAAGCAATCAGCCCCAGCATTTT